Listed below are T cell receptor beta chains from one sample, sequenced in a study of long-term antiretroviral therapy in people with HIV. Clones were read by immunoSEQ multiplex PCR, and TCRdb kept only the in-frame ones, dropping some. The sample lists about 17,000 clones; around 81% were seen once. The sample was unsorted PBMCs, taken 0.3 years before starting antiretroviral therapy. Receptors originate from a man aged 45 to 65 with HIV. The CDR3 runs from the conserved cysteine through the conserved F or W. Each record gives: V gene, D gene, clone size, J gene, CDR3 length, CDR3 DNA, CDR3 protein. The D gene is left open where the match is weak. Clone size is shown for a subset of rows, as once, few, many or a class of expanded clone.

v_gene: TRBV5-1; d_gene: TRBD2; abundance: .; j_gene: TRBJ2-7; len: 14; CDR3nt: TGCGCCAGCAGCTTGGAGCGGGGGGGCGACGAGCAGTACTTC; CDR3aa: CASSLERGGDEQYF
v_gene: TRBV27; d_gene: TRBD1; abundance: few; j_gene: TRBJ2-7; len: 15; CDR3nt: TGTGCCAGCAGCCCACAGGGGTTCAGCTCCTACGAGCAGTACTTC; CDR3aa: CASSPQGFSSYEQYF
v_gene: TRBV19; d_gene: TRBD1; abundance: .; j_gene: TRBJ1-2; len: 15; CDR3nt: TGTGCCAGTAGAACATACAGGGGTGAATCCTATGGCTACACCTTC; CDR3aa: CASRTYRGESYGYTF
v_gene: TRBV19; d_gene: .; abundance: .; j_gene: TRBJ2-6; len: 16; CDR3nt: TGTGCGAGTACCAAACTAGGGCGCTCTGGGGCCAACGTCCTGACTTTC; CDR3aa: CASTKLGRSGANVLTF
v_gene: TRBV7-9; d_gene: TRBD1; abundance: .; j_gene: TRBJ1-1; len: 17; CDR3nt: TGTGCCAGCAGCGCCCGGACAGGGAGGTGGTGGGACACTGAAGCTTTCTTT; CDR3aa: CASSARTGRWWDTEAFF
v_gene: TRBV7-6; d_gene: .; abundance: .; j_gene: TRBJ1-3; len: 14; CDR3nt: TGTGCCAGCAGCCAGGGGCACTCTGGAAACACCATATATTTT; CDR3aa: CASSQGHSGNTIYF
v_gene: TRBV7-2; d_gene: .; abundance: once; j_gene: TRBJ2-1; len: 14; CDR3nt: TGTGCCAGCAGCTTACCGGGGGCCTACAATGAGCAGTTCTTC; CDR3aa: CASSLPGAYNEQFF
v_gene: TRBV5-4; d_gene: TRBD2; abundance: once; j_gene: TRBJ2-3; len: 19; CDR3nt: TGTGCCAGCAGCCCACCCCCGGGACTAGCGGGAGGGCCTGTAGATACGCAGTATTTT; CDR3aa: CASSPPPGLAGGPVDTQYF
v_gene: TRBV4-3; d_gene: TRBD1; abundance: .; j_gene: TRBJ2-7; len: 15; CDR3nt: TGCGCCAGCAGCCAAGGAACAGGGGTGTTTTACGAGCAGTACTTC; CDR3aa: CASSQGTGVFYEQYF
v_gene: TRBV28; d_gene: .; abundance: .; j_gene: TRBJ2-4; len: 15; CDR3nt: TGTGCCAGCAGTTTAAGGTTACTAGCCAAAAACATTCAGTACTTC; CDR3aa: CASSLRLLAKNIQYF
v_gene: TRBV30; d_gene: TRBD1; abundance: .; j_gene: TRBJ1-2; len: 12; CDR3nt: TGTGCCTGGGGCGACAGGGGGATTGGCTACACCTTC; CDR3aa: CAWGDRGIGYTF
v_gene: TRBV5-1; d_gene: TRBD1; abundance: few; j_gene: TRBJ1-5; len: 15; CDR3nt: TGCGCCAGCAGCCTAACAGGGGGCGGAAATCAGCCCCAGCATTTT; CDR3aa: CASSLTGGGNQPQHF
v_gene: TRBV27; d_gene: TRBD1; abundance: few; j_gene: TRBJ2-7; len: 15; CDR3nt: TGTGCCAGCAGTTTACCGGGACAGGGCATCTACGAGCAGTACTTC; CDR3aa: CASSLPGQGIYEQYF
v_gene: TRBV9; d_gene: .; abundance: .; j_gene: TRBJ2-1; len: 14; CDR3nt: TGTGCCAGCAGTGCGGGTAGCTCCTACAATGAGCAGTTCTTC; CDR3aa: CASSAGSSYNEQFF
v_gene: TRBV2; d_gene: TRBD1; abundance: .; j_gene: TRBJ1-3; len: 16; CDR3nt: TGTGCCAGCAGTGACAACAGGGGGCCCTCTGGAAACACCATATATTTT; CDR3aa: CASSDNRGPSGNTIYF
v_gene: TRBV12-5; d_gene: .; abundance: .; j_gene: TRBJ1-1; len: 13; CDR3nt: TGTGCTAGTGGTTTGGACTTACACACTGAAGCTTTCTTT; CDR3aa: CASGLDLHTEAFF
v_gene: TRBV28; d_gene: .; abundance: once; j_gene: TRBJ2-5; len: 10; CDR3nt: TGTGCCGACAAGGGGGAGACCCAGTACTTC; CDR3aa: CADKGETQYF
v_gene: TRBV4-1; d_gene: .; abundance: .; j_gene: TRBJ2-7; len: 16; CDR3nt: TGCGCCAGCAGCCAAGATTTGGGACTGGATGTCTACGAGCAGTACTTC; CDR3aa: CASSQDLGLDVYEQYF
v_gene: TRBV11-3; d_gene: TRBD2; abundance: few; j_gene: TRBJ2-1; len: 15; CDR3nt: TGTGCCAGCAGGGACGTAGCGGGGCCCTACAATGAGCAGTTCTTC; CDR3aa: CASRDVAGPYNEQFF
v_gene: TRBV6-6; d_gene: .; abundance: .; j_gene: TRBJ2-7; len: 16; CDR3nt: TGTGCCAGCAGTTACTCGACCATCACTGCCTCCTACGAGCAGTACTTC; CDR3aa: CASSYSTITASYEQYF
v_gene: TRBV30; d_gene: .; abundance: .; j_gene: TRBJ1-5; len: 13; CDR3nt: TGTGCCTGGAGTGTAAGGGGAGAACAGCCCCAGCATTTT; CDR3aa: CAWSVRGEQPQHF
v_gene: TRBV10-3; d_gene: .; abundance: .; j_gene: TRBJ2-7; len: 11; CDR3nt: TGTGCCATCAGTGAGTCAAACGAGCAGTACTTC; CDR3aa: CAISESNEQYF
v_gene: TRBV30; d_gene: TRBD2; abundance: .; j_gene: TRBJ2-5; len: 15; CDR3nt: TGTGCCTGGGGGGGGACTAGCGGGATTCAAGAGACCCAGTACTTC; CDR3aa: CAWGGTSGIQETQYF
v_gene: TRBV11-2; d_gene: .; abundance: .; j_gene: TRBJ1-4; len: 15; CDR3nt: TGTGCCAGCAGCTCCTCGAGTCAGGGGAATGAAAAACTGTTTTTT; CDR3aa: CASSSSSQGNEKLFF
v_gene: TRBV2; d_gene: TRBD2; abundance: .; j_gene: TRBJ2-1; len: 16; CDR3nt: TGTGCCAGCAGGGGTAGCGGGGGGGCCGCGGGTAATGAGCAGTTCTTC; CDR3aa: CASRGSGGAAGNEQFF
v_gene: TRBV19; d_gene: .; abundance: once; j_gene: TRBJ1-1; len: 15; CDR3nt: TGTGCCAGTAGTATCTCCGGGCTCGGGGGTAGGGAAGCTTTCTTT; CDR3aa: CASSISGLGGREAFF
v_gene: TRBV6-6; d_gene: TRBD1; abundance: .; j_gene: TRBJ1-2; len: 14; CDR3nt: TGTGCCAGCAGTTACGGACAGGAGAACTATGGCTACACCTTC; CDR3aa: CASSYGQENYGYTF
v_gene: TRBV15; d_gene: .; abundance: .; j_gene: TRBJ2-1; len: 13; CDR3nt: TGTGCCACCAGCAGAGTTCTCAACAATGAGCAGTTCTTC; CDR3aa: CATSRVLNNEQFF